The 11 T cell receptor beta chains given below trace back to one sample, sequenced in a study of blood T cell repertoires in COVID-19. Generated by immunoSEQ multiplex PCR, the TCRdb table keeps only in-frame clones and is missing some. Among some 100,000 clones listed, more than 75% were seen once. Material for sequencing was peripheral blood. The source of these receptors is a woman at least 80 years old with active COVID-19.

The CDR3, as DNA: TGTGCCAGCAGTTCCGGTGTCGGGGGATGGAATCAGCCCCAGCATTTT. It codes for CASSSGVGGWNQPQHF. The chain combines TRBV6-2 or TRBV6-3 with TRBJ1-5, with D maybe TRBD1 (5 bases). V was pared by 4 bases and J by 4 bases, with 17 bases between. Germline values: CDR1 MNHEY, CDR2 SVGEGT. The length of the CDR3 is 16 residues.

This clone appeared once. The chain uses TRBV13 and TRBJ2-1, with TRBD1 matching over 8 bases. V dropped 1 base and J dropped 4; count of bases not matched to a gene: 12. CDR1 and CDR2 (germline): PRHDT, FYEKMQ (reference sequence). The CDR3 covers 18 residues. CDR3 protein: CASSLAGGEASDYNEQFF. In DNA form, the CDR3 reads TGTGCCAGCAGCTTAGCAGGGGGCGAGGCTAGCGATTACAATGAGCAGTTCTTC.

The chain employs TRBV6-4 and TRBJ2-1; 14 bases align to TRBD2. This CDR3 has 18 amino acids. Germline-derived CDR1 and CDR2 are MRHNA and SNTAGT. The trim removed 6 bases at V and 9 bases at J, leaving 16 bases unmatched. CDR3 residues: CASRPITGTSGRKGEQFF. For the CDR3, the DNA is TGTGCCAGCAGACCAATAACGGGGACTAGCGGGAGAAAGGGTGAGCAGTTCTTC.

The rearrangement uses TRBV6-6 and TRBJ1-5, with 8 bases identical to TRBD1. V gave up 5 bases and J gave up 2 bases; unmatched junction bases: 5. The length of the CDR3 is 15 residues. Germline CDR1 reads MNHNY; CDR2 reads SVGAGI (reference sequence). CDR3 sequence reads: CASSDRGGGNQPQHF. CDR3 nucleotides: TGTGCCAGCAGTGACAGGGGCGGGGGCAATCAGCCCCAGCATTTT.

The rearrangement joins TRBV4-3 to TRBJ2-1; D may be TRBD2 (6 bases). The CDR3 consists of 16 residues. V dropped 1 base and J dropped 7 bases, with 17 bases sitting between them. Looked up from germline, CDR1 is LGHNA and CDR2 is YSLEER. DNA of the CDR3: TGCGCCAGCAGCCAAGTTATTAGCGGCGAGCGTAATGAGCAGTTCTTC. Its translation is CASSQVISGERNEQFF.

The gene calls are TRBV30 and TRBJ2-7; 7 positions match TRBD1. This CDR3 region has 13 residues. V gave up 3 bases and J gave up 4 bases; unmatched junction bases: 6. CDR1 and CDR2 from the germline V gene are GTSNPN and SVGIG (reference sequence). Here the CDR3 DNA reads TGTGCCTGGAGCCGAGGGGGCCGATACGAGCAGTACTTC. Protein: CAWSRGGRYEQYF. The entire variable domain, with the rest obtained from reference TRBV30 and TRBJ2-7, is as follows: SQTIHQWPATLVQPVGSPLSLECTVEGTSNPNLYWYRQAAGRGLQLLFYSVGIGQISSEVPQNLSASRPQDRQFILSSKKLLLSDSGFYLCAWSRGGRYEQYFGPGTRLTVT.

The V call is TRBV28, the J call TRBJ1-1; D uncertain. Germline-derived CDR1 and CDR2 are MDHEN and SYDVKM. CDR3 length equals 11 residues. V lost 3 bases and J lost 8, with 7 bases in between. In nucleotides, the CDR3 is TGTGCCAGCAGTTTCCTCCAGGAAGCTTTCTTT. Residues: CASSFLQEAFF.

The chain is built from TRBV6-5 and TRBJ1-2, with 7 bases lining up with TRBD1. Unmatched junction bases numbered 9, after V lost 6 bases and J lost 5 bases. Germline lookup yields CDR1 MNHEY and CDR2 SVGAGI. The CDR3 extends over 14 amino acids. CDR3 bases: TGTGCCAGCAGAAGCAGACAGGGTGGTTATGGCTACACCTTC. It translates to CASRSRQGGYGYTF.

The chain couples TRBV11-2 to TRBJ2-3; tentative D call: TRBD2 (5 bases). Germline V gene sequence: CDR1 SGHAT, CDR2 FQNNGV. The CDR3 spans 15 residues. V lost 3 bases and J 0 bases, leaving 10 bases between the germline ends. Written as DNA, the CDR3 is TGTGCCAGCAGCTTCGGCGGGCCAAGCACAGATACGCAGTATTTT. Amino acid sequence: CASSFGGPSTDTQYF.

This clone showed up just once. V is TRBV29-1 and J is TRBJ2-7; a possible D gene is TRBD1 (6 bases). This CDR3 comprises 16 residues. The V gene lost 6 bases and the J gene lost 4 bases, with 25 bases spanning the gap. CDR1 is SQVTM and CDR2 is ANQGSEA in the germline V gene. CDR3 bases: TGCAGCGTACTCAAAAGGCGGCAGGGGAGTTTTTACGAGCAGTACTTC. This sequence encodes CSVLKRRQGSFYEQYF.

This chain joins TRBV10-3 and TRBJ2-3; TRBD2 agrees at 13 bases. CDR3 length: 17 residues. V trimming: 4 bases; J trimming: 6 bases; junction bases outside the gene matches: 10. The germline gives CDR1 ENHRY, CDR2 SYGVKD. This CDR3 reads CAISGGTSGDPPDTQYF. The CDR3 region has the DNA TGTGCCATCAGTGGGGGGACTAGCGGGGACCCGCCGGATACGCAGTATTTT.